One sample yielded the 17 T cell receptor beta chains listed below, sequenced in a study of CD8 T cells in ankylosing spondylitis. TCRdb used MiXCR to reprocess the 5' RACE reads, holding one entry per CDR3 protein. The sample has approximately 550,000 distinct CDR3 sequences; 12% are singletons. Overall study results and limits: What appeared characteristic of ankylosing spondylitis blood was a TCR beta motif of under 10 highly homologous variants.

No antigen has been identified for these receptors. Sequencing was carried out using blood, either unsorted or a sorted T cell fraction (not recorded which). The receptors originated from a male donor with ankylosing spondylitis.

This clonotype was recorded a few times. The rearrangement links TRBV7-9 to TRBJ2-5, with no clear D. The germline V and J ends were trimmed by 1 base and 5 bases, with 14 bases remaining between them. Looked up from germline, CDR1 is SEHNR and CDR2 is FQNEAQ (reference sequence). The length of the CDR3 is 15 residues. The CDR3, as DNA: TGTGCCAGCAGCTTAGGGGTGCCCGGAGTGGAGACCCAGTACTTC. This translates into CASSLGVPGVETQYF.

The V and J genes are TRBV5-1 and TRBJ1-2; unclear D gene. V was trimmed by 5 bases and J by 4 bases, leaving 18 bases between them. Germline CDR1 and CDR2: SGHRS and YFSETQ. This CDR3 region has 15 residues. The CDR3 reads CASRTKGGEGYGYTF. The CDR3 region has the DNA TGCGCCAGCAGAACAAAAGGAGGAGAAGGCTATGGCTACACCTTC.

The table lists this clonotype with a few counts. This chain links TRBV5-1 with TRBJ1-6, with D tentatively TRBD1 (6 bases). V dropped 5 bases and J dropped 5 bases, with 11 bases sitting between them. The CDR3 has 14 residues. CDR1 is SGHRS, CDR2 YFSETQ, per germline. The CDR3 spells CASRGTGNNSPLHF. CDR3 bases: TGCGCCAGCAGGGGAACAGGGAATAATTCACCCCTCCACTTT. The whole variable domain, remainder taken from reference TRBV5-1 and TRBJ1-6, is KAGVTQTPRYLIKTRGQQVTLSCSPISGHRSVSWYQQTPGQGLQFLFEYFSETQRNKGNFPGRFSGRQFSNSRSEMNVSTLELGDSALYLCASRGTGNNSPLHFGNGTRLTVT.

In its sample, this clonotype was seen many times. J is TRBJ1-1 and V is TRBV20-1; possibly TRBD1 for D (6 bases). The CDR3 is made up of 13 amino acids. V dropped 6 bases and J dropped 6 bases, with 17 bases sitting between them. Per germline, CDR1 DFQATT and CDR2 SNEGSKA (reference sequence). CDR3: CSAQDRRRAEAFF. As DNA, the CDR3 is TGCAGTGCGCAAGACAGGCGGCGGGCTGAAGCTTTCTTT.

The chain carries TRBV7-9 and TRBJ1-1; 7 bases line up with TRBD1. The CDR3 has 13 amino acids. V lost 5 bases to trimming and J lost 5 bases; unmatched junction nucleotides: 5. The germline V gene has CDR1 SEHNR and CDR2 FQNEAQ (reference sequence). The CDR3 DNA reads TGTGCCAGCAGCAACAGGGGTGGGACTGAAGCTTTCTTT. Encoded protein: CASSNRGGTEAFF.

This clonotype was seen only a few times. The chain carries TRBV29-1 and TRBJ2-3, with 12 positions matching TRBD1. Trimming removed 6 bases from V and 4 bases from J; junction bases left unmatched: 8. CDR3 length: 15 amino acids. Germline V CDR1 and CDR2: SQVTM, ANQGSEA. The CDR3 DNA sequence: TGCAGCGTAGATCCGGGACAGGGGGCGGCAGATACGCAGTATTTT. This sequence encodes CSVDPGQGAADTQYF.

In this sample, this clonotype turned up a few times. The chain has TRBV3-1 and TRBJ2-1, with D perhaps matching TRBD2 (6 bases). CDR1 and CDR2 from the germline V gene are LGHDT and YNNKEL (reference sequence). This CDR3 spans 13 amino acids. Trimming took 1 base from V and 9 from J, leaving 10 bases between them. Here the CDR3 reads CASSQGRLGEQFF. CDR3 nucleotides: TGTGCCAGCAGCCAAGGCCGACTAGGTGAGCAGTTCTTC.

This clonotype showed up many times. The rearrangement links TRBV12-3 or TRBV12-4 to TRBJ1-1; D possibly corresponds to TRBD1 (5 bases). Trimming left V 5 bases short and J 1 base short, with 14 bases between. CDR3 length: 15 amino acids. CDR3 sequence reads: CASSPARVGNTEAFF. CDR3 DNA sequence: TGTGCCAGCAGTCCCGCCAGGGTGGGGAACACTGAAGCTTTCTTT.

Only a few counts were recorded for this clonotype. The rearrangement joins TRBV20-1 to TRBJ2-1, with a tentative D call TRBD2 (6 bases). The ends were cut back, 3 bases at V and 2 bases at J, with 11 bases in the middle. Germline V gives CDR1 DFQATT, CDR2 SNEGSKA (reference sequence). This CDR3 is built from 14 residues. This chain's CDR3 is CSASAGRTYNEQFF. CDR3 DNA: TGCAGTGCTAGCGCCGGGAGAACCTACAATGAGCAGTTCTTC.

J is TRBJ2-3 and V is TRBV24-1; D is perhaps TRBD1 or TRBD2 (6 bases each). With 3 bases removed from V and 0 bases from J, the gap between germline ends came to 18 bases. The CDR3 runs to 18 residues. CDR1 and CDR2 (germline): KGHDR, SFDVKD. The CDR3 DNA is TGTGCCACCAGTGATCCGAGGGGGGACCTAGCGAGCACAGATACGCAGTATTTT. This codes for CATSDPRGDLASTDTQYF.

This clonotype was counted a few times. The CDR3 reads CASSPPRGSGTGELFF. The DNA for the CDR3 is TGTGCCAGCAGCCCCCCTCGCGGGAGCGGTACCGGGGAGCTGTTTTTT. The chain uses TRBV4-2 and TRBJ2-2, with TRBD2 matching 7 bases. The trim removed 4 bases at V and 5 bases at J, leaving 10 bases unmatched. Germline CDR1 reads LGHNA; CDR2 reads YNFKEQ. This CDR3 is built from 16 residues.

The CDR3 coding sequence is TGCGCCAGCAGCCAGCAAGGGGACCGGGAGACCCAGTACTTC. Translation: CASSQQGDRETQYF. The rearrangement links TRBV5-1 to TRBJ2-5, with D perhaps assigned TRBD1 or TRBD2 (5 bases each). Trimming took off 4 bases at V and 5 bases at J, with 15 bases between the two ends. The CDR3 contains 14 residues. The germline V gene encodes CDR1 SGHRS and CDR2 YFSETQ.

V is TRBV5-1 and J is TRBJ2-7, with D perhaps matching TRBD2 (5 bases). The CDR3 runs to 14 residues. Germline V CDR1 and CDR2: SGHRS, YFSETQ. Trimming removed 3 bases from V and 2 bases from J, with 12 bases in between. The CDR3 DNA follows: TGCGCCAGCAGCTCGGACTTGCCGCCCTACGAGCAGTACGTC. Its translation is CASSSDLPPYEQYV.

The J gene is TRBJ2-7, the V gene TRBV20-1; D might be TRBD2 (5 bases). V was pared by 0 bases and J by 2 bases, with 5 bases between. The CDR3 extends over 12 amino acids. Germline V lookup: CDR1 DFQATT, CDR2 SNEGSKA (reference sequence). The CDR3 DNA is TGCAGTGCTAGAGAGGGAGCCTACGAGCAGTACTTC. Translated, it gives CSAREGAYEQYF.

This clonotype showed up just a few times. The CDR3 region is CASSEGIAGVHEQFF. In DNA, the CDR3 is TGTGCCAGCAGTGAAGGAATAGCGGGAGTACATGAGCAGTTCTTC. The chain uses TRBV6-1 and TRBJ2-1; 9 nucleotides align to TRBD2. The CDR3 is 15 residues long. CDR1 is MNHNS and CDR2 is SASEGT in the germline V gene. V shed 1 base, J shed 8 bases, and the junction held 6 bases outside the gene matches.

The table lists this clonotype with a few counts. J is TRBJ2-1 and V is TRBV20-1, with D uncertain. The CDR3 contains 14 residues. V shed 0 bases and J shed 4 bases, with 10 bases lying between them. CDR1 is DFQATT, CDR2 SNEGSKA, per germline (reference sequence). The CDR3 here is CSARDFLGYNEQFF. CDR3 sequence (DNA): TGCAGTGCTAGAGATTTTTTAGGATACAATGAGCAGTTCTTC.

V and J are TRBV3-1 and TRBJ2-7; 10 nucleotides agree with TRBD2. The CDR3 covers 14 residues. The J segment lost 7 bases and the V segment lost 1 base, leaving 4 bases of the junction unmatched. Per the germline V gene, CDR1 is LGHDT and CDR2 is YNNKEL (reference sequence). The CDR3 DNA reads as TGTGCCAGCAGCCAAGCGCGGACTAGCGGTGAGCAGTACTTC. Its translation is CASSQARTSGEQYF.